This T cell receptor beta chain was profiled in a study of blood T cells in healthy people across ages. The CDR3 totals 17 residues. With V trimmed by 0 bases and J by 5 bases, 8 bases remained unmatched. Germline CDR1 reads MGHRA; CDR2 reads YSYEKL. General observations from the study: Long-lived donors exceeded aged donors in naive CD4+ cells and diversity.

With a J-beta primer mix and a sample-barcoded 5' primer, a second PCR ran about 6 to 11 cycles. TCRdb re-derived calls from the 5' RACE reads in MiXCR, one entry per CDR3 protein. The data contain 710,000 or so distinct CDR3 sequences, about 24% of them singletons. About this clonotype itself: No antigen is known for it.

This chain joins TRBV4-1 and TRBJ2-4; 9 nucleotides line up with TRBD2. This sequence was found in a man between 70 and 80 years old in good health. The source material was blood. The CDR3 loop reads CASSQDSPSGAQNIQYF. CDR3 DNA sequence: TGCGCCAGCAGCCAAGATAGTCCTAGCGGGGCCCAAAACATTCAGTACTTC.